A few counts support the clone carrying this T cell receptor beta chain. Its antigen is still unknown. The data are from a study of shared clonotypes between healthy human individuals. Across the study: Researchers assigned three CD4 naive, three CD4 memory, two CD8 naive and one CD8 memory plate to each donor. Study-wide points: The small donor group covered limited genetic and exposure diversity. Collection of samples was limited to blood; tissue repertoires likely differ.

Once extracted for a subset, genomic DNA was divided evenly among several immunoSEQ plates. Clones were read by immunoSEQ multiplex PCR, and TCRdb kept only the in-frame ones, dropping some. The repertoire consists of about 1 million clones, with under 80% occurring once and the leading ten covering around 1.5%. The CDR3 covers 14 residues. Trimming removed 7 bases from V and 1 base from J; junction bases left unmatched: 4. Germline-derived CDR1 and CDR2 are MNHNS and SASEGT. This sequence joins TRBV6-1 and TRBJ2-5, with TRBD2 matching over 9 bases. Source material: memory CD4+ T cells sorted from blood. Subset in this sample: CD45RA-negative fraction. This TCR was sampled from a man aged 18 to 29 in good health. The CDR3: CASKGSGGQETQYF. The CDR3 DNA sequence: TGTGCCAGCAAAGGTAGCGGGGGCCAAGAGACCCAGTACTTC.